This TCR beta chain was sequenced during a study of blood T cell repertoires in COVID-19 (dated by TCRdb to 2019 to 2021). The study in broad terms: Samples from collaborators originated in the United States, Italy and Spain and spanned both the acute and convalescent phases of COVID-19. Deeply sampled blood TCRbeta repertoires from subjects exposed to, actively infected with, or recovered from COVID-19 were included in the dataset. Where available, HLA class I and class II types were obtained from metadata supplied by the sample provider rather than from assay-based typing. The material from the prospective study consisted of cDNA or gDNA derived from T cells, B-cell-depleted T cells, or PBMCs. A freely available public database, intended as a resource for researchers studying the immune response to SARS-CoV-2, is where the repertoires were released. The samples were drawn from the first 160 participants of the ongoing ImmuneRACE study and from over 950 subjects provided by 6 global collaborators. Nearly every sample came with metadata listing a de-identified subject ID, COVID-19 status, age in years and sex. Broad study findings and their caveats: The amount of clinical and demographic metadata varied by source and participant and was provided uncurated.

As to this clone: Which antigen it targets is not known. One base away there is no much larger clone; base qualities are not given.

One collaborating source in Seattle enrolled patients during active infection and followed them longitudinally through the course of disease. Collaborating institutions collected whole blood in K2EDTA tubes following their own protocols. For TCRbeta analysis, collaborators shipped samples in one of three forms: frozen whole blood, isolated PBMCs, or DNA extracted from either of those sample types. The immunoSEQ Assay, a bias-controlled multiplex PCR, was used to amplify TCRbeta CDR3 regions from genomic DNA. Per the source publication's procedure: Nucleated cell counts per sample were estimated from amplification of reference gene primers within the assay. To quantify the absolute abundance of each unique TCRbeta CDR3 rearrangement, sequence reads were collapsed and filtered. For each sample, productive Simpson clonality was calculated by taking the square root of Simpson's diversity index across productive rearrangements. Sourced from immuneACCESS, this table was stored by TCRdb with only in-frame sequences that have V and J called. A share of the clones is absent; for the studies checked, an unresolved V gene accounts for under half, and the remainder has no known explanation. That table supplies the V and J calls and clone size; D and trimming were determined from the DNA. The sample data list 350,000 to 450,000 clones, and roughly 90% of these were observed just once. The ten largest clones capture 1.5% to 1.9% of the sample.

Clipping removes 2 bases from V and 7 bases from J, with 7 as the unmatched junction base count. CDR1 is given as LNHDA and CDR2 as SQIVND, both from the germline V gene (reference sequence). Spanning cysteine to phenylalanine, the CDR3 consists of 15 amino acids. The only DNA kept is the CDR3, 45 bases in frame from the first base. The rearranged chain carries TRBV19 and TRBJ1-5; 8 central nucleotides agree with TRBD1. The sequence derives from a woman in her thirties or forties with COVID-19, enrolled during active disease. The sequencing sample was made of peripheral blood. The DNA sequence is TGTGCCAGTAGTATACGGACAGGGTTCGGGCAGCCCCAGCATTTT. It encodes CASSIRTGFGQPQHF.